A selection of T cell receptor beta chains follows, all from one sample in a study of blood T cell repertoires in COVID-19. TCRdb's copy holds only in-frame clones and misses some; the assay was immunoSEQ multiplex PCR. The repertoire holds roughly 330,000 clones, 86% seen once, with 1.5% to 2% in the top ten. Sequencing used peripheral blood. All receptors come from a woman aged 45-60 years with acute or convalescent COVID-19. Both conserved end residues are part of each CDR3. A D gene is named only where the DNA matches it firmly.

>TRBV6-2/TRBV6-3|NA
CASSYRGTGPTEAFF
>TRBV7-2|TRBD2
CASRSGLAGGGEQFF
>TRBV27|TRBD2
CASSSYIAGHTDTQYF
>TRBV10-3|TRBD1
CATTGTGFHEQYF
>TRBV4-1|NA
CASSQDGGRNNYGYTF
>TRBV7-2|NA
CASSASGDNSPLHF
>TRBV18|NA
CASSPSRDTNYGYTF
>TRBV28|TRBD1
CASSSLRDSRDSNQPQHF
>TRBV18|NA
CASSSPGESEAFF
>TRBV6-5|NA
CASSLLQDYSGNTIYF
>TRBV6-5|NA
CASSSSRTEAFF
>TRBV27|NA
CASSLNGGQETQYF
>TRBV2|NA
CASRIARANTEAFF
>TRBV27|NA
CASSYRGGEWFYEQYF
>TRBV28|TRBD1
CASTTRGQGQETQYF
>TRBV5-1|TRBD1
CASSLSDRVAETQYF
>TRBV5-5|NA
CASSGGTSTLNQPQHF
>TRBV6-5|TRBD1
CASSYAGTGLYGYTF
>TRBV18|TRBD2
CASSPLAGGGGEQFF
>TRBV30|NA
CAWSGAAGNTIYF
>TRBV24-1|NA
CATSLGYNEQFF
>TRBV6-5|TRBD1
CASSFWDRDRNSPLHF
>TRBV19|NA
CASSTTRPLNTEAFF